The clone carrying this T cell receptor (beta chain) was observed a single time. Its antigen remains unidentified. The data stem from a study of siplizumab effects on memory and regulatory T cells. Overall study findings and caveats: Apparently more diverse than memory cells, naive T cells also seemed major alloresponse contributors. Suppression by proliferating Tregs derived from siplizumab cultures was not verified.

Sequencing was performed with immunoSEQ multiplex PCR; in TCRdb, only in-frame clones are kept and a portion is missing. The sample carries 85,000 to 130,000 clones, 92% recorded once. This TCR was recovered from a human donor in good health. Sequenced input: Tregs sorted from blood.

The CDR3 here is CASSLRLASGTTDTQYF. The CDR3 nucleotides are TGTGCCAGCAGCCTTCGTTTGGCTAGCGGAACCACAGATACGCAGTATTTT. The chain uses TRBV7-9 and TRBJ2-3; 7 nucleotides align to TRBD2. The CDR3 contains 17 residues. Germline V gives CDR1 SEHNR, CDR2 FQNEAQ (reference sequence). With 5 bases clipped from V and 2 bases from J, the junction kept 13 bases outside the gene matches. Combining the CDR3 with reference TRBV7-9 and TRBJ2-3 gives the whole variable domain DTGVSQNPRHKITKRGQNVTFRCDPISEHNRLYWYRQTLGQGPEFLTYFQNEAQLEKSRLLSDRFSAERPKGSFSTLEIQRTEQGDSAMYLCASSLRLASGTTDTQYFGPGTRLTVL.